A single TCR beta chain is shown here with its context. This entry comes from a study of shared clonotypes between healthy human individuals. Clones were read by immunoSEQ multiplex PCR, and TCRdb kept only the in-frame ones, dropping some. The table has around 2.3 million clones, 90% to 96% seen once. The sequenced sample was naive CD4+ T cells sorted from blood. Indicated subset: CD45RA+ positively selected. The TCR sequence derives from a young man in good health.

CDR3 bases: TGCGCCAGCAGCTTTTGGACTAGCGGGAACACCGGGGAGCTGTTTTTT. Translated: CASSFWTSGNTGELFF. The chain couples TRBV5-1 to TRBJ2-2; 10 positions agree with TRBD2. The CDR3 length is 16 residues. The ends lost 2 bases at V and 1 base at J; junction bases unmatched: 2. CDR1 is SGHRS and CDR2 is YFSETQ in the germline V gene.